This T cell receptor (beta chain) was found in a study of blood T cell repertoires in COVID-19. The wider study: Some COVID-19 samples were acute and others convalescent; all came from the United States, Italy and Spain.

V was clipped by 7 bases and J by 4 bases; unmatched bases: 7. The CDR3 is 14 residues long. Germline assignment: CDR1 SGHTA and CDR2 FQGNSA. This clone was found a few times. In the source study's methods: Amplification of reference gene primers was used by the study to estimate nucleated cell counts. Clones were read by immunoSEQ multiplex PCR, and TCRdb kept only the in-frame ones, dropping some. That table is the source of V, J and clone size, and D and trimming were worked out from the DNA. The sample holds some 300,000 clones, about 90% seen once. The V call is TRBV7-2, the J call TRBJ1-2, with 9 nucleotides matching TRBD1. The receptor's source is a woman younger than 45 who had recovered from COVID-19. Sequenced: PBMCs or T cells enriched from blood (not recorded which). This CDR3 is CASKPGQGTYGYTF. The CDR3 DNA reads TGTGCCAGCAAACCGGGACAGGGCACCTATGGCTACACCTTC.